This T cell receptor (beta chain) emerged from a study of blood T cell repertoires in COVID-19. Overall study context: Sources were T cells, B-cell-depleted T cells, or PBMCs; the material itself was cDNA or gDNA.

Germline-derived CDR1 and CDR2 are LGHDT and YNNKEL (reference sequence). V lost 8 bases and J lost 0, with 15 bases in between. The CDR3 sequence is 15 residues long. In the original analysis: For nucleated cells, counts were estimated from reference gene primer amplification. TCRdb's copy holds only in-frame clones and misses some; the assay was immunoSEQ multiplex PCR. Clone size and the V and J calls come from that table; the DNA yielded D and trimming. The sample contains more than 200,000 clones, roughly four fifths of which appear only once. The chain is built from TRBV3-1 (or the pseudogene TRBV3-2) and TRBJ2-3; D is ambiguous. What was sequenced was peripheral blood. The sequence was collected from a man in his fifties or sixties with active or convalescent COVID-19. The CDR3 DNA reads TGTGCCAGCTCCCTTTTACTGGAGAGCACAGATACGCAGTATTTT. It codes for CASSLLLESTDTQYF.